These 18 T cell receptor beta chains share one sample of origin, sequenced in a study of memory CD4+ T cells and cytomegalovirus serostatus. Single viable CD3+CD4+CD8-CD45RO+ cells were sorted as the memory CD4+ T cells. Sequencing was performed with immunoSEQ multiplex PCR; in TCRdb, only in-frame clones are kept and a portion is missing. Here the sample spans over 65,000 clones, 70% to 80% being singletons. Sequencing input: memory CD4+ T cells from blood. The receptors were gathered from an adult in good health and CMV-seropositive.

This chain links TRBV7-3 with TRBJ1-2, with D unclear. Trimming removed 3 bases from V and 4 bases from J, with 15 bases in between. Germline-derived CDR1 and CDR2 are SGHTA and FQGTGA. The CDR3 covers 15 residues. CDR3 bases: TGTGCCAGCAGCTTGGGTCAGACTTCCTCCTATGGCTACACCTTC. Residues: CASSLGQTSSYGYTF. The variable domain in full, with the rest retrieved from reference TRBV7-3 and TRBJ1-2, is GAGVSQTPSNKVTEKGKYVELRCDPISGHTALYWYRQSLGQGPEFLIYFQGTGAADDSGLPNDRFFAVRPEGSVSTLKIQRTERGDSAVYLCASSLGQTSSYGYTFGSGTRLTVV.

This clone was picked up a small number of times. The genes are TRBV6-1 and TRBJ1-1; D perhaps matches TRBD1 (5 bases). The V gene's germline CDR1 is MNHNS and CDR2 SASEGT. This CDR3 is 12 amino acids long. Trimming took off 8 bases at V and 6 bases at J, with 13 bases between the two ends. The CDR3 protein is CASVRQRSEAFF. The CDR3 bases are TGTGCCAGCGTTAGACAGAGGTCTGAAGCTTTCTTT.

The V call is TRBV10-3, the J call TRBJ1-5; D is perhaps TRBD1 (6 bases). V shed 2 bases and J shed 7 bases, with 15 bases lying between them. Looked up from germline, CDR1 is ENHRY and CDR2 is SYGVKD. The CDR3 spans 15 residues. The CDR3 sequence is CAISERRGAEQPQHF. As DNA, the CDR3 is TGTGCCATCAGTGAGAGAAGGGGGGCAGAGCAGCCCCAGCATTTT.

This clone was counted at least ten times. The V call is TRBV19, the J call TRBJ1-4; unclear D gene. The germline V gene encodes CDR1 LNHDA and CDR2 SQIVND (reference sequence). V was pared by 1 base and J by 8 bases, with 14 bases between. There are 15 residues in the CDR3. The CDR3 DNA sequence: TGTGCCAGTAGTATAGGACCCGGAATAGGAGAAAAACTGTTTTTT. Amino acids: CASSIGPGIGEKLFF. Full variable domain (outside the CDR3, taken from reference TRBV19 and TRBJ1-4): DGGITQSPKYLFRKEGQNVTLSCEQNLNHDAMYWYRQDPGQGLRLIYYSQIVNDFQKGDIAEGYSVSREKKESFPLTVTSAQKNPTAFYLCASSIGPGIGEKLFFGSGTQLSVL.

In its sample, this clone was seen once. V is TRBV2 and J is TRBJ1-1, with 7 bases matching TRBD1. Germline trimming cut 2 bases from V and 6 bases from J; bases unmatched to any gene: 9. The V gene's germline CDR1 is SNHLY and CDR2 FYNNEI. This CDR3 is 15 amino acids long. The CDR3 region has the DNA TGTGCCAGCAGTGAAAGAGACAGGGCCTTATCTGAAGCTTTCTTT. This sequence encodes CASSERDRALSEAFF.

The rearrangement links TRBV29-1 to TRBJ2-3, with TRBD1 identical over 9 bases. Germline trimming cut 5 bases from V and 4 bases from J; bases unmatched to any gene: 13. Germline V gene data show CDR1 as SQVTM and CDR2 as ANQGSEA. The CDR3 is 16 residues long. The CDR3 DNA reads TGCAGCGTTACATTACCGGGACAGGGTGTACCAGATACGCAGTATTTT. As protein: CSVTLPGQGVPDTQYF.

This clone was observed a handful of times. This chain links TRBV6-6 with TRBJ1-1; perhaps TRBD1 as D (5 bases). The V end was cut by 2 bases, the J end by 1 base, with 8 bases between. The germline gives CDR1 MNHNY, CDR2 SVGAGI (reference sequence). The CDR3 runs to 14 residues. CDR3 in amino acids: CASSYVQGNTEAFF. In DNA, the CDR3 is TGTGCCAGCAGTTACGTTCAGGGGAACACTGAAGCTTTCTTT.

This clone came up once. Other DNA sequences in this specimen translate into the identical CDR3. J is TRBJ2-7 and V is TRBV6-1; 7 nucleotides agree with TRBD2. The V gene end was trimmed by 3 bases and the J gene end by 5 bases; junction bases not matched to a gene: 10. The germline V gene encodes CDR1 MNHNS and CDR2 SASEGT. CDR3 size: 15 residues. The CDR3 here is CASSDKGRGENEQYF. The CDR3 nucleotides read TGTGCCAGCAGTGACAAAGGACGGGGGGAGAACGAGCAGTACTTC.

This clone was detected only a few times. This rearrangement joins TRBV27 to TRBJ1-4; possible D gene TRBD1, 5 bases. The V end lost 4 bases, the J end lost 7 bases, and 19 bases lay between the germline ends. Germline V lookup: CDR1 MNHEY, CDR2 SMNVEV (reference sequence). CDR3 length equals 16 residues. CDR3 sequence (DNA): TGTGCCAGCAGTTCTAAGAGCAACTATGGGGGTGAAAAACTGTTTTTT. Its translation is CASSSKSNYGGEKLFF.

This clone was detected a few times. The chain links TRBV7-2 to TRBJ2-2; 16 bases are a match to TRBD2. The junction had 11 bases not matched to a gene; V was cut back by 9 bases and J by 4 bases. The CDR3 extends over 18 amino acids. Germline V gene sequence: CDR1 SGHTA, CDR2 FQGNSA. The CDR3 sequence is CASHPGLAGGPSTGELFF. The CDR3 nucleotides are TGTGCCAGTCATCCGGGACTAGCGGGAGGGCCCAGCACCGGGGAGCTGTTTTTT.

This clone has ten or more counts. The chain carries TRBV11-1 and TRBJ2-7, with D unresolved. In germline, CDR1 is SGHAT, CDR2 FQDESV (reference sequence). This CDR3 comprises 13 residues. V lost 1 base and J 3 bases, leaving 7 bases between the germline ends. The CDR3 DNA reads as TGTGCCAGCAGCTTAGAAGAAGGCTACGAGCAGTACTTC. Translated, it gives CASSLEEGYEQYF.

The rearrangement links TRBV18 to TRBJ2-5; unclear D gene. The CDR3 covers 13 residues. The V end lost 3 bases, the J end lost 5 bases, and 10 bases lay between the germline ends. Looked up from germline, CDR1 is KGHSH and CDR2 is LQKENI. The CDR3 loop reads CASSPNFGETQYF. As DNA, the CDR3 is TGTGCCAGCTCACCGAATTTCGGCGAGACCCAGTACTTC. Variable domain in full (rest from reference TRBV18 and TRBJ2-5): NAGVMQNPRHLVRRRGQEARLRCSPMKGHSHVYWYRQLPEEGLKFMVYLQKENIIDESGMPKERFSAEFPKEGPSILRIQQVVRGDSAAYFCASSPNFGETQYFGPGTRLLVL.

In regard to this clone: The junction departs from the called germline gene at one end, perhaps through a read error. The sample has other DNA sequences that encode this CDR3 too. The J gene is TRBJ1-1, the V gene TRBV2, with D perhaps TRBD1 (5 bases). The CDR3 runs to 15 residues. Germline V gene sequence: CDR1 SNHLY, CDR2 FYNNEI. The CDR3, as DNA: TGTGCCAGCAGTGAGTCCCCAGGGACCAGCACTGAAGCCTTCTTT. Translated: CASSESPGTSTEAFF. Full variable domain (remainder filled in from reference TRBV2 and TRBJ1-1): EPEVTQTPSHQVTQMGQEVILRCVPISNHLYFYWYRQILGQKVEFLVSFYNNEISEKSEIFDDQFSVERPDGSNFTLKIRSTKLEDSAMYFCASSESPGTSTEAFFGQGTRLTVV.

This rearrangement joins TRBV6-6 to TRBJ2-3, with 9 bases identical to TRBD1. V shed 6 bases and J 2 bases; nucleotides not matched to a gene: 3. CDR1 is MNHNY and CDR2 is SVGAGI in the germline V gene (reference sequence). This CDR3 is 14 amino acids long. CDR3 residues: CASRTGGPTDTQYF. The DNA of the CDR3 is TGTGCCAGCAGAACAGGGGGCCCCACAGATACGCAGTATTTT.

The chain joins TRBV10-3 to TRBJ1-2; D unresolved. The V end lost 4 bases, the J end lost 5 bases, and 11 bases lay between the germline ends. The germline V gene encodes CDR1 ENHRY and CDR2 SYGVKD. CDR3 length: 13 amino acids. CDR3 nucleotides: TGTGCCATCAGTGGGGAGGCGGCGTATGGCTACACCTTC. Translated, it gives CAISGEAAYGYTF.

This clone occurred once. As DNA, the CDR3 is TGTGCCAGCAGCCAAGTAGGGGGGGGAGGGACCTCAGAGACCCAGTACTTC. It translates to CASSQVGGGGTSETQYF. V gene TRBV4-2 combines with J gene TRBJ2-5; TRBD2 is a possible D gene (7 bases). The germline gives CDR1 LGHNA, CDR2 YNFKEQ. This CDR3 has 17 residues. Trimming pared 1 base from V and 4 bases from J, leaving 19 bases between.

V and J are TRBV7-8 and TRBJ1-3; D unclear. The CDR3 extends over 16 amino acids. The germline V gene encodes CDR1 SGHVS and CDR2 FQNEAQ. V was trimmed by 5 bases and J by 2 bases, leaving 16 bases between them. The CDR3 spells CASSLRGRNTGNTIYF. DNA of the CDR3: TGTGCCAGCAGCCTCCGTGGGAGGAACACTGGAAACACCATATATTTT. Full variable domain (missing parts from reference TRBV7-8 and TRBJ1-3): GAGVSQSPRYKVAKRGQDVALRCDPISGHVSLFWYQQALGQGPEFLTYFQNEAQLDKSGLPSDRFFAERPEGSVSTLKIQRTQQEDSAVYLCASSLRGRNTGNTIYFGEGSWLTVV.

This rearrangement joins TRBV7-2 to TRBJ1-3; TRBD1 might be the D (5 bases). This CDR3 has 19 amino acids. Trimming took 2 bases from V and 4 from J, leaving 24 bases between them. CDR1 SGHTA and CDR2 FQGNSA come from the germline V gene. DNA for the CDR3: TGTGCCAGCAGCTTAAGGGCGACTTCCCTACAGGTCTTCGGAAACACCATATATTTT. Translation gives CASSLRATSLQVFGNTIYF.